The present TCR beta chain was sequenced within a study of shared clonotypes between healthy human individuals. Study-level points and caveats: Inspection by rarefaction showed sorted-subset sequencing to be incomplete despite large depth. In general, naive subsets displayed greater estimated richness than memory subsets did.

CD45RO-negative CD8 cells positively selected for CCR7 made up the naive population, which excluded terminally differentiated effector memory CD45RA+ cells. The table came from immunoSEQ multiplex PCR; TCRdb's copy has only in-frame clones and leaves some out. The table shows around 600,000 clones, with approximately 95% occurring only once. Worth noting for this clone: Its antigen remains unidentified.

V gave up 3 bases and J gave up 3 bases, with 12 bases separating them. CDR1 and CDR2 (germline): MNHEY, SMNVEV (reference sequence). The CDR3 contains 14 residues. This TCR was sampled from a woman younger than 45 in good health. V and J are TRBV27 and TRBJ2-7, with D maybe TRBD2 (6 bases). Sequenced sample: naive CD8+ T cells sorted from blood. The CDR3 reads CASSFVGGFYEQYF. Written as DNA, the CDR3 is TGTGCCAGCAGTTTTGTGGGAGGCTTCTACGAGCAGTACTTC.